The clone carrying this T cell receptor (beta chain) showed up just a few times. This sample stems from a study of cytomegalovirus exposure and HLA in healthy donors. The CDR3 runs to 15 residues. V dropped 3 bases and J dropped 5 bases, with 11 bases sitting between them. Germline loops: CDR1 KGHSH, CDR2 LQKENI. The method was immunoSEQ multiplex PCR; TCRdb's version includes in-frame clones alone and lacks a portion of them. The table includes fewer than 150,000 clones, almost 90% detected once. This chain joins TRBV18 and TRBJ1-6, with D possibly TRBD1 on 5 matching bases. The sequence was obtained from a woman under 30 in good health and CMV-seropositive. Source material: PBMCs. CDR3 DNA sequence: TGTGCCAGCTCACCCCCGGCAGGGAATAATTCACCCCTCCACTTT. It codes for CASSPPAGNNSPLHF.